This entry is about one TCR beta chain. The antigen remains unidentified. Germline CDR1 SNHLY, CDR2 FYNNEI. The CDR3 is made up of 16 amino acids. With 2 bases clipped from V and 4 bases from J, the junction kept 8 bases outside the gene matches. These data originate in a study of cytotoxic CD8 clonotypes in ibrutinib-treated CLL. General study points: Clonality went up at the time of ibrutinib response, stayed stable in sustained remission, and later dropped back toward its baseline level at progression.

Profiled with immunoSEQ multiplex PCR; TCRdb holds only in-frame clones, not every one. The repertoire holds around 50,000 clones, 56% seen once, with over 20% in the top ten. This TCR came from a human donor with chronic lymphocytic leukemia. The source was PBMCs, collected after 24 months of ibrutinib treatment. V gene TRBV2 combines with J gene TRBJ1-5; TRBD1 aligns across 7 bases. The CDR3 reads CASSEQTGFGNQPQHF. The CDR3 bases are TGTGCCAGCAGTGAACAGACAGGGTTTGGAAATCAGCCCCAGCATTTT.